This TCR beta chain is drawn from a study of CD8+ T cells in alopecia areata (dated by TCRdb to the late 2010s). About the full investigation: Skin from C3H/HeJ donors with spontaneous alopecia (roughly 6-13 months old) was grafted onto female C3H/HeJ recipients that were roughly 7-11 weeks old. RNA was obtained with the PAXgene miRNA kit for fixed scalp, the miRNeasy kit for PBMCs, and the RNeasy kit for mouse skin. Scalp clonality was compared among normal scalp (n=4), patchy alopecia areata scalp (n=8), and alopecia totalis/universalis scalp (n=8). High-throughput TCRbeta sequencing was used to examine T cell clonal expansion in alopecia areata in both the C3H/HeJ mouse model and human patients. TCRbeta CDR3 regions were amplified by immunoSEQ multiplex PCR using 35 Vbeta forward and 13 Jbeta reverse primers. In humans, TCRbeta sequencing was performed on scalp tissue and on sorted CD4+ and CD8+ peripheral blood T cells from healthy controls and from patients with patchy or totalis/universalis alopecia areata. What the work shows at the level of the full study, not this receptor alone: TCR sequences shared between patients were less clear than in mice, possibly partly because of HLA diversity in the patient population. Higher clonality and more expanded CD8+ clones were observed in lesional scalp than in normal scalp, particularly in alopecia totalis/universalis, a finding suggestive of antigenic drive. Unlike mouse skin, where gammadelta T cells dominate, normal human skin contains resident alphabeta T cells that get sequenced too, which complicates analysis of the scalp TCR repertoire.

The CDR3 measures 13 amino acids from cysteine to phenylalanine. The DNA shown is the part of the CDR3 that was read: 27 bases, in frame from base 1. V gives up 6 bases and J gives up 0 bases, and the segment between their germline ends measures 6 bases. From a lookup of the germline V gene, CDR1 and CDR2 are NSHNY and SYGAGN. As concerns this clone: Which antigen it targets is not known. Throughout, gene names and germline sequences are given for the mouse. The read finishes 4 residues shy of the CDR3 end, and the germline J gene is used to complete it.

Cells from mouse cutaneous lymph nodes were pooled, stained for CD4, CD8alpha, NKG2D, NKG2ACE and other markers, and then sorted on a BD Influx. The method was the immunoSEQ multiplex PCR assay. For TCR sequencing, RNA was extracted from every sample and reverse transcribed into cDNA to serve as template. SuperScript III was used to make first-strand cDNA, primed with a 2:1 mix of oligo-dT and random hexamers. A synthetic immune receptor repertoire was used to gauge amplification bias, and whatever bias remained was removed computationally. Libraries were sequenced on Illumina HiSeq using 60 bp reads that covered the CDR3 and were read from J toward V. The authors processed their data as follows. After raw reads were preprocessed to remove errors, the CDR3 was defined following IMGT conventions as running from the conserved cysteine to phenylalanine. To get clonality, Shannon entropy was normalized by log2 of the number of productive unique TCRs and the result was subtracted from 1. Whether scalp clones were CD4 or CD8 was inferred by matching scalp TCRbeta sequences against CD4 and CD8 repertoires sorted from blood. TCRdb's version of the immuneACCESS table is confined to in-frame rearrangements and falls short of the full clone set. An unresolved V gene accounts for under half of the shortfall where checked; the remainder is of unknown origin. V, J and clone size derive from that table, while D and trimming were established from the DNA sequence. Here the sample lists about 270,000 clones, none seen once only. About 1.2% of the sample belongs to the ten largest clones.

The sample consisted of CD4+ T cells sorted from a lymph node. The sequence came from a C3H/HeJ mouse with alopecia areata. This mouse strain carries MHC haplotype H2-k. The rearrangement combines TRBV13-1 with TRBJ2-2, and possibly TRBD1, on 5 matching bases. The CDR3 DNA, read in part, is TGTGCCAGCAAGACAGCAAACACCGGG. Its protein reads: CASKTANTG. The full CDR3 is CASKTANTGQLYF.